Listed here is a single T cell receptor beta chain. Random hexamers were used to reverse transcribe an amount of roughly 0.5 to 1 ug RNA. Each CDR3 protein gets one entry after TCRdb re-called the immunoSEQ multiplex PCR reads with MiXCR. The data show 95,000 to 150,000 distinct CDR3 sequences, roughly 94% seen once. The record originates from a study of CD8 T cells in Susac syndrome. The receptor was derived from a human donor with Susac syndrome. Material for sequencing was CD8+ T cells from PBMCs.

CDR3 sequence (DNA): TGTGCCAGCAGCCGAAGTCGAGGGGAGAAGACTGAAGCTTTCTTT. This sequence encodes CASSRSRGEKTEAFF. The rearrangement joins TRBV7-9 to TRBJ1-1; TRBD1 might be the D (5 bases). Germline CDR1 SEHNR, CDR2 FQNEAQ (reference sequence). CDR3 length equals 15 residues. Trimming shortened V by 5 bases and J by 5 bases, and 18 bases separated the two germline ends.